Below, 4 T cell receptor beta chains from the same sample are listed, as sequenced in a study of T cell responses to AZD1222 COVID-19 vaccine. Sequenced by immunoSEQ multiplex PCR; TCRdb stores in-frame clones only, minus some. Of 100,000 to 120,000 clones listed, around 93% were seen once; the top ten hold around 7.8%. The sample consisted of peripheral blood, taken on day 0 of AZD1222 vaccination. The receptors originated from an adult in good health.

This clone was found once. The chain joins TRBV28 to TRBJ2-5; weak D call: TRBD2 (7 bases). V was trimmed by 6 bases and J by 4 bases, leaving 12 bases between them. This CDR3 has 13 amino acids. Germline V lookup: CDR1 MDHEN, CDR2 SYDVKM. The CDR3 here is CASSRGAGETQYF. The DNA of the CDR3 is TGTGCCAGCAGCCGGGGGGCCGGAGAGACCCAGTACTTC.

The chain employs TRBV11-3 and TRBJ1-2, with no clear D. The germline V gene encodes CDR1 SGHNT and CDR2 YENEEA. The V and J ends lost 4 bases and 1 base respectively, with 10 bases between them. This CDR3 has 14 residues. CDR3 nucleotides: TGTGCCAGCAGCTCCCACAGAGTTAACTATGGCTACACCTTC. Translated, it gives CASSSHRVNYGYTF.

The chain recombines TRBV11-2 with TRBJ1-2; perhaps TRBD1 as D (5 bases). V lost 0 bases and J 4 bases, leaving 12 bases between the germline ends. The CDR3 loop spans 15 amino acids. Germline V gives CDR1 SGHAT, CDR2 FQNNGV. The DNA of the CDR3 is TGTGCCAGCAGCTTAGATATGGGGGGAGTCTATGGCTACACCTTC. Amino acids: CASSLDMGGVYGYTF. The variable domain in full, with the rest retrieved from reference TRBV11-2 and TRBJ1-2, is EAGVAQSPRYKIIEKRQSVAFWCNPISGHATLYWYQQILGQGPKLLIQFQNNGVVDDSQLPKDRFSAERLKGVDSTLKIQPAKLEDSAVYLCASSLDMGGVYGYTFGSGTRLTVV.

This chain connects TRBV7-9 to TRBJ2-3, with TRBD2 matching 8 bases. V shed 5 bases and J 6 bases; nucleotides not matched to a gene: 10. In germline, CDR1 is SEHNR, CDR2 FQNEAQ (reference sequence). CDR3 length equals 15 residues. This CDR3 is CASSGSGAPEDTQYF. The CDR3 DNA follows: TGTGCCAGCAGCGGTAGCGGGGCCCCGGAGGATACGCAGTATTTT. Supplemented by reference TRBV7-9 and TRBJ2-3, the full variable domain reads DTGVSQNPRHKITKRGQNVTFRCDPISEHNRLYWYRQTLGQGPEFLTYFQNEAQLEKSRLLSDRFSAERPKGSFSTLEIQRTEQGDSAMYLCASSGSGAPEDTQYFGPGTRLTVL.